Below are 27 T cell receptor beta chains sequenced from a single sample in a study of CD8 T cells in Susac syndrome. Random hexamers primed reverse transcription of about 0.5 to 1 ug RNA. TCRdb recomputed calls from the immunoSEQ multiplex PCR reads with MiXCR, one row per CDR3 protein. This table has under 150,000 distinct CDR3 sequences, approximately 94% appearing once. Sequenced: CD4+ T cells from PBMCs. The source is a human donor with multiple sclerosis.

J is TRBJ1-1 and V is TRBV6-2 or TRBV6-3; a weak D match, TRBD1 (5 bases). This CDR3 comprises 12 residues. Trimming shortened V by 8 bases and J by 5 bases, and 12 bases separated the two germline ends. Per germline, CDR1 MNHEY and CDR2 SVGEGT. CDR3 nucleotides: TGTGCCAGCGGAGGGACGGGGACTGAAGCTTTCTTT. Protein sequence: CASGGTGTEAFF.

This clonotype was detected once. The chain links TRBV5-1 to TRBJ1-2; the match to TRBD1 covers 9 bases. The V gene's germline CDR1 is SGHRS and CDR2 YFSETQ. The CDR3 is made up of 14 amino acids. The V segment lost 4 bases and the J segment 6 bases; nucleotides outside the gene matches: 7. CDR3: CASSRPTGGDGYTF. In DNA, the CDR3 is TGCGCCAGCAGCCGACCGACAGGGGGGGATGGCTACACCTTC.

This chain uses TRBV30 with TRBJ2-5; D possibly corresponds to TRBD2 (6 bases). The CDR3 sequence is 12 residues long. The V gene's germline CDR1 is GTSNPN and CDR2 SVGIG (reference sequence). Trimming took off 3 bases at V and 7 bases at J, with 12 bases between the two ends. CDR3: CAWRRGDPTQYF. The CDR3 DNA follows: TGTGCCTGGAGGCGGGGTGATCCGACCCAGTACTTC. The full variable domain, rest sourced from reference TRBV30 and TRBJ2-5, is SQTIHQWPATLVQPVGSPLSLECTVEGTSNPNLYWYRQAAGRGLQLLFYSVGIGQISSEVPQNLSASRPQDRQFILSSKKLLLSDSGFYLCAWRRGDPTQYFGPGTRLLVL.

The chain carries TRBV6-2 or TRBV6-3 and TRBJ1-3; D is undetermined. Trimming left V 2 bases short and J 0 bases short, with 14 bases between. The CDR3 has 17 amino acids. Germline assignment: CDR1 MNHEY and CDR2 SVGEGT. For the CDR3, the DNA is TGTGCCAGCAGTTACGGGATCCGGAGCCGCTCTGGAAACACCATATATTTT. It encodes CASSYGIRSRSGNTIYF.

This chain links TRBV7-2 with TRBJ2-1, with D possibly matching TRBD2 (5 bases). The CDR3 spans 18 residues. CDR1 is SGHTA and CDR2 is FQGNSA in the germline V gene. Trimming removed 4 bases from V and 3 bases from J, with 22 bases in between. The CDR3 protein is CASSSFAAAPDYYNEQFF. The CDR3 DNA follows: TGTGCCAGCAGCTCTTTCGCGGCGGCCCCCGACTACTACAATGAGCAGTTCTTC. The variable domain in full, completed from reference TRBV7-2 and TRBJ2-1, reads GAGVSQSPSNKVTEKGKDVELRCDPISGHTALYWYRQSLGQGLEFLIYFQGNSAPDKSGLPSDRFSAERTGGSVSTLTIQRTQQEDSAVYLCASSSFAAAPDYYNEQFFGPGTRLTVL.

V is TRBV15 and J is TRBJ2-5, with 9 bases lining up with TRBD2. The germline gives CDR1 LNHNV, CDR2 YYDKDF (reference sequence). The CDR3 covers 15 residues. The V and J ends lost 6 bases and 5 bases, in that order; junction bases with no gene match: 10. The CDR3 loop reads CATSLAGTAGETQYF. In DNA, the CDR3 is TGTGCCACCAGTCTAGCGGGGACTGCAGGGGAGACCCAGTACTTC.

The rearrangement links TRBV24-1 to TRBJ2-1, with no clear D. V dropped 11 bases and J dropped 6 bases, with 22 bases sitting between them. The CDR3 contains 15 residues. Germline V gives CDR1 KGHDR, CDR2 SFDVKD. This chain's CDR3 is CASGKGPRTGNEQFF. As DNA, the CDR3 is TGTGCCAGCGGAAAAGGGCCCCGGACGGGCAATGAGCAGTTCTTC.

V usage is TRBV12-3 or TRBV12-4 and J usage is TRBJ1-2, with TRBD1 as a possible D gene (5 bases). Deletions cut 3 bases from V and 8 bases from J, with 10 bases between. The CDR3 spans 12 residues. The CDR3 here is CASSFGAYGYTF. In DNA form, the CDR3 reads TGTGCCAGCAGTTTTGGGGCCTACGGCTACACCTTC.

The CDR3 region has the DNA TGTGCCACCGACCGGGACCAGAACTATGGCTACACCTTC. As protein: CATDRDQNYGYTF. V usage is TRBV6-1 and J usage is TRBJ1-2; TRBD1 is a possible D gene (5 bases). The V end was cut by 10 bases, the J end by 2 bases, with 14 bases between. Germline V gene lookup returns CDR1 MNHNS and CDR2 SASEGT. The CDR3 consists of 13 residues.

The chain combines TRBV7-3 with TRBJ2-3; a possible D gene is TRBD1 (6 bases). Trimming removed 5 bases from V and 2 bases from J, with 11 bases in between. The germline CDR1 and CDR2 sequences are SGHTA and FQGTGA. The CDR3 loop spans 14 amino acids. CDR3 coding DNA: TGTGCCAGCAGCGCGGACAGCTTCACAGATACGCAGTATTTT. It is translated as CASSADSFTDTQYF.

This rearrangement joins TRBV4-3 to TRBJ2-5; D remains unclear. Trimming took 4 bases from V and 1 from J, leaving 7 bases between them. The CDR3 is made up of 13 amino acids. Germline CDR1 is LGHNA and CDR2 is YSLEER. The CDR3 sequence: CASSRNSQETQYF. CDR3 in DNA: TGCGCCAGCAGCCGTAACTCCCAAGAGACCCAGTACTTC.

This rearrangement joins TRBV7-9 to TRBJ1-2; 7 bases agree with TRBD1. CDR3 length: 15 amino acids. The germline V gene encodes CDR1 SEHNR and CDR2 FQNEAQ (reference sequence). The V gene end was trimmed by 5 bases and the J gene end by 0 bases; junction bases not matched to a gene: 6. In nucleotides, the CDR3 is TGTGCCAGCAGCCCAGGGGACAGACCTAACTATGGCTACACCTTC. Its translation: CASSPGDRPNYGYTF.

This chain links TRBV30 with TRBJ1-5; 8 nucleotides align to TRBD1. CDR1 is GTSNPN and CDR2 is SVGIG in the germline V gene (reference sequence). This CDR3 has 14 amino acids. The V and J ends lost 2 bases and 4 bases, in that order; junction bases with no gene match: 4. CDR3 sequence reads: CAWSLGQANQPQHF. The CDR3 nucleotides are TGTGCCTGGAGTCTGGGACAGGCAAATCAGCCCCAGCATTTT. Combining the CDR3 with reference TRBV30 and TRBJ1-5 gives the whole variable domain SQTIHQWPATLVQPVGSPLSLECTVEGTSNPNLYWYRQAAGRGLQLLFYSVGIGQISSEVPQNLSASRPQDRQFILSSKKLLLSDSGFYLCAWSLGQANQPQHFGDGTRLSIL.

The J gene is TRBJ1-6, the V gene TRBV5-1, with 7 positions matching TRBD1. The germline V gene has CDR1 SGHRS and CDR2 YFSETQ. CDR3 size: 18 residues. V was pared by 4 bases and J by 0 bases, with 10 bases of the junction left unmatched. The CDR3 DNA follows: TGCGCCAGCAGCACACGGACAGGCCCTAGCTCCTATAATTCACCCCTCCACTTT. Translation gives CASSTRTGPSSYNSPLHF.

The J gene is TRBJ2-1, the V gene TRBV3-1; D not resolved. The CDR3 consists of 13 residues. CDR1 is LGHDT, CDR2 YNNKEL, per germline (reference sequence). Between the trimmed V and J ends, which lost 1 base and 10 bases, there was a span of 11 bases. CDR3 DNA: TGTGCCAGCAGCCAAGCTGTGGTCCCGGAGCAGTTCTTC. Translation: CASSQAVVPEQFF.

This clonotype has just one count. J is TRBJ2-7 and V is TRBV3-1; the match to TRBD2 covers 12 bases. The CDR3 covers 15 residues. CDR1 and CDR2 (germline): LGHDT, YNNKEL (reference sequence). Trimming removed 3 bases from V and 4 bases from J; junction bases left unmatched: 4. The CDR3 sequence is CASSQRLAGGYEQYF. The DNA for the CDR3 is TGTGCCAGCAGCCAGCGGCTAGCGGGAGGGTACGAGCAGTACTTC.

The gene calls are TRBV10-3 and TRBJ2-5; 12 positions match TRBD2. This CDR3 spans 13 amino acids. V shed 10 bases and J 4 bases; nucleotides not matched to a gene: 4. The germline gives CDR1 ENHRY, CDR2 SYGVKD. CDR3: CATQLAGGETQYF. CDR3 nucleotide sequence: TGTGCCACCCAACTAGCGGGAGGAGAGACCCAGTACTTC.

The chain links TRBV5-1 to TRBJ2-2; the D is unclear. The CDR3 covers 15 residues. Germline CDR1 is SGHRS and CDR2 is YFSETQ. Trimming pared 3 bases from V and 1 base from J, leaving 10 bases between. CDR3 region: CASSYSTRNTGELFF. DNA of the CDR3: TGCGCCAGCAGCTACAGTACCAGGAACACCGGGGAGCTGTTTTTT.

This clonotype was detected once. The chain recombines TRBV20-1 with TRBJ2-5, with TRBD2 matching over 7 bases. The germline gives CDR1 DFQATT, CDR2 SNEGSKA (reference sequence). The ends lost 2 bases at V and 5 bases at J; junction bases unmatched: 8. The CDR3 totals 14 residues. The CDR3 DNA is TGCAGTGCTAGACCACTGACTAGCTCCGAGACCCAGTACTTC. This encodes CSARPLTSSETQYF.

The V gene is TRBV29-1, the J gene TRBJ1-2, with D possibly matching TRBD1 (5 bases). CDR1 and CDR2 from the germline V gene are SQVTM and ANQGSEA. Trimming shortened V by 4 bases and J by 2 bases, and 14 bases separated the two germline ends. This CDR3 has 14 amino acids. CDR3 amino acids: CSVGGLRDNYGYTF. CDR3 DNA: TGCAGCGTTGGGGGACTTCGGGACAACTATGGCTACACCTTC.

The sample holds one count of this clonotype. This chain uses TRBV18 with TRBJ2-7; 7 nucleotides line up with TRBD2. The CDR3 is 12 amino acids. In germline, CDR1 is KGHSH, CDR2 LQKENI. Trimming took 6 bases from V and 5 from J; bases not matched to a gene: 4. CDR3 residues: CASSAGVHEQYF. The CDR3 nucleotides are TGTGCCAGCTCGGCGGGAGTCCACGAGCAGTACTTC.

This clonotype was counted only a few times. This sequence joins TRBV18 and TRBJ2-5; no definite D call. The length of the CDR3 is 12 residues. The ends were cut back, 2 bases at V and 1 base at J, with 2 bases in the middle. In germline, CDR1 is KGHSH, CDR2 LQKENI. The CDR3 loop reads CASSPGQETQYF. The CDR3 nucleotides read TGTGCCAGCTCACCAGGCCAAGAGACCCAGTACTTC.

The V call is TRBV20-1, the J call TRBJ2-1; TRBD1 matches at 7 bases. Germline V CDR1 and CDR2: DFQATT, SNEGSKA (reference sequence). After removal of 5 bases from V and 7 bases from J, the junction contained 5 bases not matched to a gene. This CDR3 region has 12 residues. The DNA of the CDR3 is TGCAGTGCTCCCCTCAGGGGGAATGAGCAGTTCTTC. This gives the protein CSAPLRGNEQFF.

The chain employs TRBV12-3 or TRBV12-4 and TRBJ1-2; D uncertain. The V gene lost 6 bases and the J gene lost 1 base, with 6 bases spanning the gap. This CDR3 contains 12 residues. CDR3 protein: CASSPINYGYTF. The CDR3, as DNA: TGTGCCAGCAGCCCCATTAACTATGGCTACACCTTC.

The rearrangement uses TRBV4-2 and TRBJ1-5, with D perhaps TRBD1 (5 bases). The V end lost 10 bases, the J end lost 5 bases, and 30 bases lay between the germline ends. The CDR3 is 18 amino acids. Germline V lookup: CDR1 LGHNA, CDR2 YNFKEQ. CDR3 nucleotide sequence: TGTGCCACCCAGTGGGCCTTTGTCGCACTAGGGGACCATCAGCCCCAGCATTTT. It encodes CATQWAFVALGDHQPQHF.

Only a few counts were recorded for this clonotype. The CDR3 reads CASSSRSSYEQYF. The CDR3 region has the DNA TGTGCCAGCAGCTCGAGAAGCTCCTACGAGCAGTACTTC. This chain links TRBV5-6 with TRBJ2-7; D unclear. The CDR3 has 13 residues. The V gene lost 3 bases and the J gene lost 0 bases, with 7 bases spanning the gap. Germline V gene lookup returns CDR1 SGHDT and CDR2 YYEEEE.

V is TRBV6-5 and J is TRBJ2-2, with 8 bases matching TRBD2. Germline V gives CDR1 MNHEY, CDR2 SVGAGI. The ends lost 4 bases at V and 2 bases at J; junction bases unmatched: 9. There are 17 residues in the CDR3. CDR3 protein: CASSSPQSGGNTGELFF. The CDR3 nucleotides read TGTGCCAGCAGTTCACCCCAGAGCGGGGGCAACACCGGGGAGCTGTTTTTT.